The T cell receptor beta chain under discussion was sequenced for a study of blood T cell repertoires in COVID-19. Looking at the study overall: The cDNA or gDNA used as material had been derived from T cells, B-cell-depleted T cells, or PBMCs.

As handled by the study authors: Nucleated cell number was recorded as an estimate derived from reference gene primer amplification. Assay: immunoSEQ multiplex PCR; the TCRdb copy retains only in-frame clones and omits some. V and J calls and clone size are given by that table; D and trimming were obtained from the DNA. The sample records about 78,000 clones, approximately 86% being singletons. The sequencing sample was made of peripheral blood. The sequence came from a man aged 50-59 years with active or convalescent COVID-19.

The CDR3 sequence: CASSLVRDTETQYF. For the CDR3, the DNA is TGTGCCAGCAGCTTAGTTCGGGACACAGAGACCCAGTACTTC. The chain employs TRBV7-8 and TRBJ2-5, with D maybe TRBD1 (6 bases). Trimming took 1 base from V and 4 from J, leaving 10 bases between them. Looked up from germline, CDR1 is SGHVS and CDR2 is FQNEAQ. The CDR3 runs to 14 residues.